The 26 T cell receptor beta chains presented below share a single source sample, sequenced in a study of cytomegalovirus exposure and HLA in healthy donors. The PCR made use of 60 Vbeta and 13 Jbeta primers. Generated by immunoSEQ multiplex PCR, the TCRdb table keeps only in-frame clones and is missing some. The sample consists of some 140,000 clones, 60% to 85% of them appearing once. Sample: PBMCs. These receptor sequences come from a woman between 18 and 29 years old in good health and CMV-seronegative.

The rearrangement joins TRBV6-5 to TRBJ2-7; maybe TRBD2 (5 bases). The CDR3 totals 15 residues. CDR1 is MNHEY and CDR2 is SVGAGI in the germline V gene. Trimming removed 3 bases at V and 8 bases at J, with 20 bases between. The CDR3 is CASSYPADGPGKQYF. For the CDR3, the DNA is TGTGCCAGCAGTTATCCGGCGGACGGCCCCGGGAAGCAGTACTTC.

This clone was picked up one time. CDR3 nucleotides: TGTGCCAGCAGTCCAGGACAGGCTTCAGAGCAGTACTTC. It specifies CASSPGQASEQYF. The V gene is TRBV27, the J gene TRBJ2-7, with TRBD1 identical over 7 bases. Germline CDR1 is MNHEY and CDR2 is SMNVEV (reference sequence). The CDR3 contains 13 residues. With 5 bases clipped from V and 7 bases from J, the junction kept 8 bases outside the gene matches.

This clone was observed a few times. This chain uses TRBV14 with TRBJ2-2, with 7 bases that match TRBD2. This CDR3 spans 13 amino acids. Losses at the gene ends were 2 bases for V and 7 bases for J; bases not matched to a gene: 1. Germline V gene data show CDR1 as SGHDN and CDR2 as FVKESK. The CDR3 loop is CASSQREGGELFF. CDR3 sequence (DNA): TGTGCCAGCAGCCAAAGGGAGGGCGGGGAGCTGTTTTTT.

As DNA, the CDR3 is TGTGCCAGCAGCGGGGGACAGGGACAAGAGACCCAGTACTTC. This gives the protein CASSGGQGQETQYF. The chain has TRBV5-6 and TRBJ2-5; 9 positions match TRBD1. Germline values: CDR1 SGHDT, CDR2 YYEEEE. Trimming removed 4 bases from V and 2 bases from J; junction bases left unmatched: 3. The CDR3 covers 14 residues.

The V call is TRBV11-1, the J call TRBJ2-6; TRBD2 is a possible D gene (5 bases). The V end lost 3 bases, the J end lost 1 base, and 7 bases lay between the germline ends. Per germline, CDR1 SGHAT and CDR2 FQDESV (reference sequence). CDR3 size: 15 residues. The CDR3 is CASSFGVSGANVLTF. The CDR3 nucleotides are TGTGCCAGCAGCTTCGGGGTATCTGGGGCCAACGTCCTGACTTTC.

CDR3 residues: CASSQVAGRSDTQYF. In DNA form, the CDR3 reads TGTGCCAGCAGCCAAGTAGCGGGAAGGTCCGATACGCAGTATTTT. V and J are TRBV4-2 and TRBJ2-3; 8 bases align to TRBD2. The CDR3 spans 15 residues. Germline values: CDR1 LGHNA, CDR2 YNFKEQ. J gave up 6 bases and V 1 base, and 6 bases lay outside the gene matches.

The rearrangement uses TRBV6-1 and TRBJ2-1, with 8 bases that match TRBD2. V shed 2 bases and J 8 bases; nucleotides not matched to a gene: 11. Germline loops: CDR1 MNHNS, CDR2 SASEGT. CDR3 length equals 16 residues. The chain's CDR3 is CASSERQREIIHEQFF. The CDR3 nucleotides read TGTGCCAGCAGTGAACGGCAGCGGGAGATTATCCATGAGCAGTTCTTC.

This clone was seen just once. Here the CDR3 reads CSASGRDTQYF. Written as DNA, the CDR3 is TGCAGTGCTAGTGGGAGGGATACGCAGTATTTT. This chain joins TRBV20-1 and TRBJ2-3; the D gene is possibly TRBD2 (6 bases). CDR1 DFQATT and CDR2 SNEGSKA come from the germline V gene (reference sequence). V dropped 3 bases and J dropped 6 bases, with 7 bases sitting between them. The CDR3 consists of 11 residues.

CDR3 in amino acids: CASSLRGQYGYTF. In DNA form, the CDR3 reads TGTGCCAGCAGTTTAAGGGGCCAATATGGCTACACCTTC. V gene TRBV27 combines with J gene TRBJ1-2; possible D gene TRBD1, 5 bases. Germline values: CDR1 MNHEY, CDR2 SMNVEV (reference sequence). The V end was cut by 2 bases, the J end by 5 bases, with 9 bases between. This CDR3 spans 13 amino acids.

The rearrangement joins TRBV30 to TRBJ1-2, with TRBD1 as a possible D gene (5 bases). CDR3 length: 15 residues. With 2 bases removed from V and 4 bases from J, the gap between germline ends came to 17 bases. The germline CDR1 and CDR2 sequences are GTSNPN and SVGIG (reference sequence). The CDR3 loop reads CAWSSNRTPFYGYTF. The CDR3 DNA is TGTGCCTGGAGTTCCAACAGGACGCCCTTCTATGGCTACACCTTC.

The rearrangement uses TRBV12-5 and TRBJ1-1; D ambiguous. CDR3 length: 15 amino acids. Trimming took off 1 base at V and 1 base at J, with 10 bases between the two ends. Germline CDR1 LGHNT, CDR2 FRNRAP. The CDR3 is CASGLGRSGNTEAFF. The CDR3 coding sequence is TGTGCTAGTGGTTTGGGTCGGAGTGGGAACACTGAAGCTTTCTTT.

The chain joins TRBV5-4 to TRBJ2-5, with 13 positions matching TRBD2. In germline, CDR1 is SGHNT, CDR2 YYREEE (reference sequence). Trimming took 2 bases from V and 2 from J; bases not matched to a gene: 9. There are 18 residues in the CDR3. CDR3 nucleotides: TGTGCCAGCAGCTTAAGACTAGCGGGAGGCCGGGGGCAAGAGACCCAGTACTTC. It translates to CASSLRLAGGRGQETQYF.

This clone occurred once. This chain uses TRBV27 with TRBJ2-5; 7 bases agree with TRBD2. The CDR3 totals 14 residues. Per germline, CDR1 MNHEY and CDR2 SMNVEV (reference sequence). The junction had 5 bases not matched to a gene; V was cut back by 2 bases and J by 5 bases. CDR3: CASSLAGAGETQYF. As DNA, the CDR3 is TGTGCCAGCAGTTTAGCGGGAGCGGGGGAGACCCAGTACTTC.

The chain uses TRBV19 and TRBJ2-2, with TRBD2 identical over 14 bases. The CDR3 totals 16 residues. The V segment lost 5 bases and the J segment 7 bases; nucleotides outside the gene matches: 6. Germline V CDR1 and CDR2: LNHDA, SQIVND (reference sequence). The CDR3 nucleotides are TGTGCCAGTAGTCAGGGACTAGCGGGAGATATCGGGGAGCTGTTTTTT. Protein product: CASSQGLAGDIGELFF.

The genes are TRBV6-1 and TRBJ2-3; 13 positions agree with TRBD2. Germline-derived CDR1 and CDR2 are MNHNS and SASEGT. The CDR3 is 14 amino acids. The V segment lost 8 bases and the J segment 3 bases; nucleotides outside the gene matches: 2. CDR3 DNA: TGTGCCAGCGGACTAGCGGGAGTAACAGATACGCAGTATTTT. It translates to CASGLAGVTDTQYF.

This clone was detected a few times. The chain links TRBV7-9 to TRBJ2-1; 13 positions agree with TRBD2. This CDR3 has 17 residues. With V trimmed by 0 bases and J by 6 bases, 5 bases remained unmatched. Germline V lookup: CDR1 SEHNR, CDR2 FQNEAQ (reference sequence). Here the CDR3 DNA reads TGTGCCAGCAGCTTAGCCATCGGGACTAGCGGGGCCAATGAGCAGTTCTTC. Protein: CASSLAIGTSGANEQFF.

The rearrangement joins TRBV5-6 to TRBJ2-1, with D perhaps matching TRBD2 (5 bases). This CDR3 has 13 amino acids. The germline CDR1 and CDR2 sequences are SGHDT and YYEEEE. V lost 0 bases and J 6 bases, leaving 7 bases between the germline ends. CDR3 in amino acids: CASSLGTANEQFF. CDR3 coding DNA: TGTGCCAGCAGCTTGGGGACTGCCAATGAGCAGTTCTTC.

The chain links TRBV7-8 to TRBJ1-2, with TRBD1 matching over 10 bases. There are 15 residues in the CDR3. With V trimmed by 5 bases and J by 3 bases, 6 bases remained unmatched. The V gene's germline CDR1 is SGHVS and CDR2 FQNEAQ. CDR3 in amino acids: CASSLGTGAHYGYTF. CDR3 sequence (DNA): TGTGCCAGCAGCCTGGGGACAGGGGCCCACTATGGCTACACCTTC.

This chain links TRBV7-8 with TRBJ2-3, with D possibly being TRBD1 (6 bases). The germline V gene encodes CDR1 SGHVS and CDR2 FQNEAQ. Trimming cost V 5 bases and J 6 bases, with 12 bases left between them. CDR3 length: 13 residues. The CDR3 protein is CASSLRDMDTQYF. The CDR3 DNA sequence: TGTGCCAGCAGCCTCCGGGACATGGATACGCAGTATTTT. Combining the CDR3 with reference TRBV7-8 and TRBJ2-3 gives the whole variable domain GAGVSQSPRYKVAKRGQDVALRCDPISGHVSLFWYQQALGQGPEFLTYFQNEAQLDKSGLPSDRFFAERPEGSVSTLKIQRTQQEDSAVYLCASSLRDMDTQYFGPGTRLTVL.

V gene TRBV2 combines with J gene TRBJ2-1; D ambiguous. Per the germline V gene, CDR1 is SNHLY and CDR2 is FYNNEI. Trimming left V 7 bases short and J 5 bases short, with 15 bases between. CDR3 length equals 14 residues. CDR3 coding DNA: TGTGCCAGCAAGCAAGGCGGCGGCCACAATGAGCAGTTCTTC. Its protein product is CASKQGGGHNEQFF. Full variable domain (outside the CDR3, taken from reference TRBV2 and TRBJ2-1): EPEVTQTPSHQVTQMGQEVILRCVPISNHLYFYWYRQILGQKVEFLVSFYNNEISEKSEIFDDQFSVERPDGSNFTLKIRSTKLEDSAMYFCASKQGGGHNEQFFGPGTRLTVL.

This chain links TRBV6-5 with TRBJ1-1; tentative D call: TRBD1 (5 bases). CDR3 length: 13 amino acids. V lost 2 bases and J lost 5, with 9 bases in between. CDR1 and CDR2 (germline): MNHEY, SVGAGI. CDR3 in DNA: TGTGCCAGCAGTTACGCAGGGAGGACTGAAGCTTTCTTT. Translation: CASSYAGRTEAFF.

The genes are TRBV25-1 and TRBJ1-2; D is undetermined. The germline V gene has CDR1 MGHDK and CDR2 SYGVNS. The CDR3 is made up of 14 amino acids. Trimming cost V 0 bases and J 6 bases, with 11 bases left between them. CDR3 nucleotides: TGTGCCAGCAGTGAATACGCCCAGTCCAATGGCTACACCTTC. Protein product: CASSEYAQSNGYTF.

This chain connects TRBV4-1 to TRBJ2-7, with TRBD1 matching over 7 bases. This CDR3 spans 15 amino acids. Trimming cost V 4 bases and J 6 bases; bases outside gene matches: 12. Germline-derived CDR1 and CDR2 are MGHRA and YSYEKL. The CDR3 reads CASSPNDRDEVEQYF. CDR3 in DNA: TGCGCCAGCAGCCCCAACGACAGGGACGAGGTCGAGCAGTACTTC.

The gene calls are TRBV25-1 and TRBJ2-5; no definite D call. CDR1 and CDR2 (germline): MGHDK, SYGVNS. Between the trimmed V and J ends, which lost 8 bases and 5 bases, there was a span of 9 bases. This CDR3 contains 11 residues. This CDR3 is CASPSGETQYF. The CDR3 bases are TGTGCCAGCCCTAGTGGGGAGACCCAGTACTTC.

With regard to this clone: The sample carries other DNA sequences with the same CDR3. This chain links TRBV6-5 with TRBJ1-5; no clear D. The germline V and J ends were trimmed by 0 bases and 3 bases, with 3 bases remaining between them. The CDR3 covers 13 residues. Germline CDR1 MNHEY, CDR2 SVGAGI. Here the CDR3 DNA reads TGTGCCAGCAGTTACTCATACAATCAGCCCCAGCATTTT. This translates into CASSYSYNQPQHF.

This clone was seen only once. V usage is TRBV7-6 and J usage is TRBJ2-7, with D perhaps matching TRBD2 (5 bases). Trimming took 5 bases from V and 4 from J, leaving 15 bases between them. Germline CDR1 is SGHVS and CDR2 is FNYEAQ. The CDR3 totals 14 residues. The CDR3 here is CASSLGLAVYEQYF. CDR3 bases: TGTGCCAGCAGCCTAGGGCTAGCTGTGTACGAGCAGTACTTC.